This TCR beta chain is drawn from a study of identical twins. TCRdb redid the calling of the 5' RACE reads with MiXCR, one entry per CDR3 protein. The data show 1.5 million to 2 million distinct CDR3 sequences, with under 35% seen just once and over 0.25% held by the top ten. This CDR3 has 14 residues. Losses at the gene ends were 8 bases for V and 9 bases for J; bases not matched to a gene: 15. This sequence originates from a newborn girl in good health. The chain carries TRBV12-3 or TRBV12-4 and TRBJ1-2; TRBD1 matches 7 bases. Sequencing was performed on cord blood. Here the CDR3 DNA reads TGTGCCAGCCGAGTAGGGGGCCCTTGGGATAGCTACACCTTC. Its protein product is CASRVGGPWDSYTF.